This TCR beta chain was recovered during a study of T cell repertoires in ileal Crohn's disease. The overall study: Median disease duration was about eight years; 35% smoked at surgery. Findings and limits, study-wide: Compared with non-smokers, active smokers at surgery showed more clonal expansions.

Patients were adults with ileal or ileocolonic Crohn's disease needing resection. The assay was immunoSEQ multiplex PCR, and TCRdb's table has in-frame clones only and misses some. The table has around 17,000 clones, roughly 70% seen once. CDR3 length: 15 amino acids. Trimming pared 4 bases from V and 0 bases from J, leaving 13 bases between. To note about this clone: Its antigen is still unknown.

Sequencing used ileal tissue. The gene calls are TRBV23-1 and TRBJ2-7; D uncertain. TRBV23-1 is an open reading frame, and its role is uncertain. This sequence was found in an adult with Crohn's disease. This CDR3 is CASSLPRLFSYEQYF. The CDR3 DNA follows: TGCGCCAGCAGTCTACCGAGACTGTTCTCCTACGAGCAGTACTTC.